These T cell receptor beta chains were read from a single sample in a study of T cells in Graves' hyperthyroidism and ophthalmopathy. TCRdb reanalysed the multiplex PCR reads using MiXCR and keeps one entry per CDR3 protein. Of more than 300,000 distinct CDR3 sequences detected, less than 20% appear once; the ten largest clones hold 35% to 50%. Sequenced input: blood. Source of these receptors: a man aged 18 to 29 with Graves' ophthalmopathy. The CDR3 runs from the conserved cysteine through the conserved F or W. A D gene is named only where the DNA matches it firmly. Size values are once, few and many counts, or a class for expanded clones, and some rows have none.

d_call: NA; j_call: TRBJ2-7; clone_size: many; cdr3_length: 15; v_call: TRBV15; cdr3_nt: TGTGCCACCAGCGGTCTTGGGACGGCAGCCTACGAGCAGTACTTC; cdr3_aa: CATSGLGTAAYEQYF
d_call: NA; j_call: TRBJ2-5; clone_size: many; cdr3_length: 14; v_call: TRBV7-9; cdr3_nt: TGTGCCAGCAGCTTAGCCCCAATGTCGGAGACCCAGTACTTC; cdr3_aa: CASSLAPMSETQYF
d_call: NA; j_call: TRBJ2-3; clone_size: few; cdr3_length: 16; v_call: TRBV5-1; cdr3_nt: TGCGCCAGCACCCTGGGGGGTCCATCGGGCACAGATACGCAGTATTTT; cdr3_aa: CASTLGGPSGTDTQYF
d_call: TRBD2; j_call: TRBJ2-2; clone_size: NA; cdr3_length: 12; v_call: TRBV2; cdr3_nt: TGTGCCAGTAGCGGGACTGGCGGGGAGCTGTTTTTT; cdr3_aa: CASSGTGGELFF
d_call: NA; j_call: TRBJ1-5; clone_size: NA; cdr3_length: 15; v_call: TRBV18; cdr3_nt: TGTGCCAGCTCACCCTCGGGGGGCGCCGATCAGCCCCAGCATTTT; cdr3_aa: CASSPSGGADQPQHF
d_call: TRBD1; j_call: TRBJ1-5; clone_size: many; cdr3_length: 15; v_call: TRBV27; cdr3_nt: TGTGCCAGCAGCCGACAGGGAAGAATCAATCAGCCCCAGCATTTT; cdr3_aa: CASSRQGRINQPQHF
d_call: NA; j_call: TRBJ1-5; clone_size: NA; cdr3_length: 14; v_call: TRBV18; cdr3_nt: TGTGCCAGCTCACCTCAGGGTCACAATCAGCCCCAGCATTTT; cdr3_aa: CASSPQGHNQPQHF
d_call: NA; j_call: TRBJ2-3; clone_size: many; cdr3_length: 13; v_call: TRBV7-9; cdr3_nt: TGTGCCAGGGGGACTCCCGGCACAGATACGCAGTATTTT; cdr3_aa: CARGTPGTDTQYF
d_call: TRBD1; j_call: TRBJ2-3; clone_size: few; cdr3_length: 16; v_call: TRBV6-1; cdr3_nt: TGTGCCAGCAGTGAAACCGGGACAGGGACCACAGATACGCAGTATTTT; cdr3_aa: CASSETGTGTTDTQYF
d_call: TRBD1; j_call: TRBJ1-2; clone_size: NA; cdr3_length: 14; v_call: TRBV7-9; cdr3_nt: TGTGCCAGCAGCTCCGGGACAGGGGGCGGGGGCTACACCTTC; cdr3_aa: CASSSGTGGGGYTF
d_call: TRBD1; j_call: TRBJ1-5; clone_size: NA; cdr3_length: 16; v_call: TRBV20-1; cdr3_nt: TGCAGTGCTAGAGTGTTCGGGCAGGGGGGTTATCAGCCCCAGCATTTT; cdr3_aa: CSARVFGQGGYQPQHF
d_call: TRBD1; j_call: TRBJ2-7; clone_size: NA; cdr3_length: 15; v_call: TRBV2; cdr3_nt: TGTGCCAGCACCGGGACAGGTGTTTTAAGGTACGAGCAGTACTTC; cdr3_aa: CASTGTGVLRYEQYF
d_call: TRBD1; j_call: TRBJ2-2; clone_size: few; cdr3_length: 16; v_call: TRBV5-1; cdr3_nt: TGCGCCAGCAGCTTGATCGGACAGGGGCAGCCCGGGGAGCTGTTTTTT; cdr3_aa: CASSLIGQGQPGELFF
d_call: TRBD1; j_call: TRBJ2-6; clone_size: NA; cdr3_length: 16; v_call: TRBV5-5; cdr3_nt: TGTGCCAGCAGCAACAGGGGAGAAGGAGGGGCCAACGTCCTGACTTTC; cdr3_aa: CASSNRGEGGANVLTF
d_call: TRBD2; j_call: TRBJ2-1; clone_size: NA; cdr3_length: 16; v_call: TRBV20-1; cdr3_nt: TGCAGTGCTACCAAGGGTAACGCGGGGGAGATCAATGAGCAGTTCTTC; cdr3_aa: CSATKGNAGEINEQFF
d_call: TRBD1; j_call: TRBJ2-7; clone_size: many; cdr3_length: 15; v_call: TRBV10-3; cdr3_nt: TGTGCCATCAGTCCGGGACAGGGACTCTCCTACGAGCAGTACTTC; cdr3_aa: CAISPGQGLSYEQYF
d_call: NA; j_call: TRBJ2-3; clone_size: NA; cdr3_length: 14; v_call: TRBV9; cdr3_nt: TGTGCCAGCAGCGCCATACAGGGTGTAGATACGCAGTATTTT; cdr3_aa: CASSAIQGVDTQYF
d_call: NA; j_call: TRBJ1-5; clone_size: NA; cdr3_length: 12; v_call: TRBV20-1; cdr3_nt: TGCAGTGCTAAGGAGGGGGGAAAAACTCAGCATTTT; cdr3_aa: CSAKEGGKTQHF
d_call: NA; j_call: TRBJ1-3; clone_size: NA; cdr3_length: 13; v_call: TRBV6-5; cdr3_nt: TGTGCCAGCAGTAAGGAATCCGGAAACACCATATATTTT; cdr3_aa: CASSKESGNTIYF
d_call: TRBD1; j_call: TRBJ2-7; clone_size: many; cdr3_length: 14; v_call: TRBV24-1; cdr3_nt: TGTGCCACCAGTGAGACAGGGGGTTCCTACGAGCAGTACTTC; cdr3_aa: CATSETGGSYEQYF
d_call: NA; j_call: TRBJ2-2; clone_size: few; cdr3_length: 14; v_call: TRBV28; cdr3_nt: TGTGCCAGCATCGGCGGGGCTAACACCGGGGAGCTGTTTTTT; cdr3_aa: CASIGGANTGELFF
d_call: NA; j_call: TRBJ2-1; clone_size: NA; cdr3_length: 15; v_call: TRBV19; cdr3_nt: TGTGCCAGTAGTATGGGCCACAGCTCCTACAATGAGCAGTTCTTC; cdr3_aa: CASSMGHSSYNEQFF
d_call: NA; j_call: TRBJ1-5; clone_size: NA; cdr3_length: 14; v_call: TRBV6-1; cdr3_nt: TGTGCCAGCAGGGATGGGGGAGGCAATCAGCCCCAGCATTTT; cdr3_aa: CASRDGGGNQPQHF